This T cell receptor beta chain was sequenced during a study of blood T cell repertoires in COVID-19. The method was immunoSEQ multiplex PCR; TCRdb's version includes in-frame clones alone and lacks a portion of them. Found here are 300,000 or so clones, around 86% of them singletons; the top ten hold more than 9%. The CDR3 extends over 14 amino acids. The V and J ends lost 5 bases and 6 bases respectively, with 14 bases between them. CDR1 and CDR2 (germline): MDHEN, SYDVKM. The chain carries TRBV28 and TRBJ2-4; TRBD1 is a possible D gene (5 bases). The source material was PBMCs or T cells enriched from blood (not recorded which). The sequence was collected from a woman between 18 and 29 years old who had recovered from COVID-19. CDR3 sequence reads: CASSPTVSLNIQYF. The CDR3 DNA reads as TGTGCCAGCAGTCCGACAGTCTCTTTAAACATTCAGTACTTC.